The 26 T cell receptor beta chains in this list originate from one sample, sequenced in a study of cytomegalovirus exposure and HLA in healthy donors. Vbeta (60) and Jbeta (13) primers were used in the PCR. Some clones are missing from TCRdb's copy, which holds only in-frame ones; the method was immunoSEQ multiplex PCR. In all, the sample yields tens of thousands of clones. Sequenced: PBMCs. These receptors originate from a man between 18 and 29 years old in good health and CMV-seropositive.

The CDR3 DNA sequence: TGTGCCATCGCCGAGGTTGTCGAGCAGTACTTC. As protein: CAIAEVVEQYF. This chain uses TRBV10-3 with TRBJ2-7; the D is unclear. The CDR3 is made up of 11 amino acids. In germline, CDR1 is ENHRY, CDR2 SYGVKD. V was cut by 8 bases and J by 6 bases, with 11 bases left in between.

This chain joins TRBV27 and TRBJ2-2; D perhaps matches TRBD2 (5 bases). Trimming pared 3 bases from V and 1 base from J, leaving 9 bases between. The CDR3 is made up of 15 amino acids. Per germline, CDR1 MNHEY and CDR2 SMNVEV (reference sequence). CDR3 region: CASSFSGVNTGELFF. As DNA, the CDR3 is TGTGCCAGCAGTTTCTCCGGGGTGAACACCGGGGAGCTGTTTTTT.

The V call is TRBV5-1, the J call TRBJ1-6, with D unclear. The CDR3 contains 13 residues. V was shortened by 7 bases and J by 5 bases, with 10 bases between the two germline ends. Germline loops: CDR1 SGHRS, CDR2 YFSETQ. The CDR3 bases are TGCGCCAGCGGGCGGGGAAATAATTCACCCCTCCACTTT. Translated, it gives CASGRGNNSPLHF.

The chain carries TRBV7-9 and TRBJ2-7; 7 bases are shared with TRBD1. The junction had 15 bases not matched to a gene; V was cut back by 5 bases and J by 2 bases. Germline-derived CDR1 and CDR2 are SEHNR and FQNEAQ (reference sequence). This CDR3 spans 17 amino acids. Here the CDR3 DNA reads TGTGCCAGCAGCCGAACAGGGGCGCAGGTTAGGCCCTACGAGCAGTACTTC. Encoded protein: CASSRTGAQVRPYEQYF.

V and J are TRBV18 and TRBJ1-1; possible D gene TRBD1, 5 bases. V shed 4 bases and J shed 1 base, with 10 bases lying between them. Germline CDR1 reads KGHSH; CDR2 reads LQKENI. The CDR3 is 14 residues long. The DNA of the CDR3 is TGTGCCAGCTCACTACAGGTCCAGAACACTGAAGCTTTCTTT. Protein: CASSLQVQNTEAFF.

The chain employs TRBV5-1 and TRBJ1-4, with 7 bases that match TRBD1. The CDR3 spans 16 residues. Germline CDR1 SGHRS, CDR2 YFSETQ. Trimming cost V 0 bases and J 5 bases; bases outside gene matches: 7. The chain's CDR3 is CASSLGQGRRNEKLFF. The CDR3 DNA reads TGCGCCAGCAGCTTGGGACAGGGAAGGAGGAATGAAAAACTGTTTTTT.

The chain combines TRBV4-1 with TRBJ1-1; the match to TRBD1 covers 9 bases. Germline loops: CDR1 MGHRA, CDR2 YSYEKL. CDR3 length: 14 amino acids. The junction had 5 bases not matched to a gene; V was cut back by 4 bases and J by 5 bases. The CDR3 DNA reads as TGCGCCAGCAGCCTGGGACAGGGAAGAACTGAAGCTTTCTTT. It yields the protein CASSLGQGRTEAFF.

This chain uses TRBV5-1 with TRBJ2-3, with TRBD1 identical over 9 bases. V gave up 4 bases and J gave up 4 bases; unmatched junction bases: 10. Germline V lookup: CDR1 SGHRS, CDR2 YFSETQ. CDR3 length: 16 residues. DNA of the CDR3: TGCGCCAGCAGCCTATCCGACAGGGGGTCAGCAGATACGCAGTATTTT. It is translated as CASSLSDRGSADTQYF.

The V call is TRBV2, the J call TRBJ1-2, with TRBD1 matching over 7 bases. CDR3 length: 13 residues. With 8 bases clipped from V and 1 base from J, the junction kept 4 bases outside the gene matches. Germline CDR1 is SNHLY and CDR2 is FYNNEI. CDR3 in DNA: TGTGCCAGCGGGACAGAGATTAACTATGGCTACACCTTC. This encodes CASGTEINYGYTF. The variable domain in full, completed from reference TRBV2 and TRBJ1-2, reads EPEVTQTPSHQVTQMGQEVILRCVPISNHLYFYWYRQILGQKVEFLVSFYNNEISEKSEIFDDQFSVERPDGSNFTLKIRSTKLEDSAMYFCASGTEINYGYTFGSGTRLTVV.

Comments on this clone: As the CDR3 is not closed by the conserved phenylalanine or tryptophan, this likely results from a read error. The limits of the CDR3 on the DNA are not certain, so only TCRdb's listed CDR3 is given. The rearrangement links TRBV6-1 to TRBJ1-2. The CDR3 length is 9 residues, termini included. CDR1 is MNHNS and CDR2 is SASEGT in the germline V gene. CDR3 in amino acids: CASSEGLGL.

V is TRBV7-8 and J is TRBJ2-7; D gene unclear. The CDR3 length is 16 residues. V lost 5 bases, J lost 1 base, and 18 bases lay in between. Germline V gene lookup returns CDR1 SGHVS and CDR2 FQNEAQ. CDR3 residues: CASSPNVLLDSYEQYF. CDR3 coding DNA: TGTGCCAGCAGCCCCAATGTCCTACTCGATTCCTACGAGCAGTACTTC.

V usage is TRBV9 and J usage is TRBJ1-1; D is uncertain. The ends were cut back, 4 bases at V and 1 base at J, with 14 bases in the middle. CDR3 length: 15 residues. Germline V gene sequence: CDR1 SGDLS, CDR2 YYNGEE. Here the CDR3 reads CASSPHRRENTEAFF. As DNA, the CDR3 is TGTGCCAGCAGCCCCCACCGTCGCGAGAACACTGAAGCTTTCTTT. Using reference TRBV9 and TRBJ1-1 for the parts outside the CDR3, the full variable domain is DSGVTQTPKHLITATGQRVTLRCSPRSGDLSVYWYQQSLDQGLQFLIQYYNGEERAKGNILERFSAQQFPDLHSELNLSSLELGDSALYFCASSPHRRENTEAFFGQGTRLTVV.

J is TRBJ1-1 and V is TRBV5-4; no definite D call. The V end was cut by 2 bases, the J end by 1 base, with 9 bases between. The V gene's germline CDR1 is SGHNT and CDR2 YYREEE (reference sequence). The CDR3 length is 14 residues. The CDR3, as DNA: TGTGCCAGCAGCTTTGACTTCCAGAACACTGAAGCTTTCTTT. Amino acids: CASSFDFQNTEAFF.

This chain connects TRBV15 to TRBJ1-6; 8 bases are a match to TRBD1. Germline V gene sequence: CDR1 LNHNV, CDR2 YYDKDF (reference sequence). V dropped 3 bases and J dropped 6; count of bases not matched to a gene: 7. The CDR3 length is 16 residues. For the CDR3, the DNA is TGTGCCACCAGCAGTGTACTCGACAGGGGTAATTCACCCCTCCACTTT. As protein: CATSSVLDRGNSPLHF.

The rearrangement uses TRBV18 and TRBJ1-1; D unresolved. Germline V gives CDR1 KGHSH, CDR2 LQKENI. This CDR3 comprises 16 residues. Trimming took 0 bases from V and 0 from J, leaving 11 bases between them. CDR3 in DNA: TGTGCCAGCTCACCACCGGGCGGGCGGTTGAACACTGAAGCTTTCTTT. Translated, it gives CASSPPGGRLNTEAFF.

The chain uses TRBV30 and TRBJ1-3, with unresolved D. CDR3 size: 12 residues. Germline CDR1 is GTSNPN and CDR2 is SVGIG (reference sequence). With 0 bases removed from V and 3 bases from J, the gap between germline ends came to 3 bases. The CDR3 region has the DNA TGTGCCTGGAGTGTCTATGGAAACACCATATATTTT. This codes for CAWSVYGNTIYF.

The chain couples TRBV6-1 to TRBJ1-2, with TRBD1 identical over 8 bases. After removal of 6 bases from V and 8 bases from J, the junction contained 8 bases not matched to a gene. From germline, CDR1 is MNHNS and CDR2 SASEGT. CDR3 size: 13 residues. This chain's CDR3 is CASRAAGGAGYTF. The CDR3 DNA follows: TGTGCCAGCAGGGCCGCAGGGGGCGCCGGCTACACCTTC.

The chain combines TRBV30 with TRBJ1-1, with D unresolved. The CDR3 runs to 13 residues. CDR1 is GTSNPN and CDR2 is SVGIG in the germline V gene (reference sequence). Trimming pared 0 bases from V and 0 bases from J, leaving 5 bases between. This CDR3 reads CAWSVTLNTEAFF. The CDR3 nucleotides read TGTGCCTGGAGTGTAACTCTGAACACTGAAGCTTTCTTT.

CDR3 region: CASSEIPSEAFF. The CDR3, as DNA: TGTGCCAGCAGCGAAATCCCCTCGGAAGCTTTCTTT. The V gene is TRBV2, the J gene TRBJ1-1; D is ambiguous. This CDR3 has 12 residues. Trimming cost V 6 bases and J 8 bases, with 13 bases left between them. Germline V gives CDR1 SNHLY, CDR2 FYNNEI. Drawing the rest from reference TRBV2 and TRBJ1-1, the complete variable domain is EPEVTQTPSHQVTQMGQEVILRCVPISNHLYFYWYRQILGQKVEFLVSFYNNEISEKSEIFDDQFSVERPDGSNFTLKIRSTKLEDSAMYFCASSEIPSEAFFGQGTRLTVV.

The chain links TRBV2 to TRBJ1-3; D not certain. The CDR3 runs 13 residues. Trimming removed 8 bases from V and 8 bases from J, with 16 bases in between. Germline CDR1 SNHLY, CDR2 FYNNEI. The CDR3 here is CASSRLQEDTIYF. The DNA for the CDR3 is TGTGCCAGCTCCCGCCTGCAGGAGGACACCATATATTTT.

This chain links TRBV7-2 with TRBJ2-2; perhaps TRBD2 as D (5 bases). The CDR3 sequence is 14 residues long. CDR1 and CDR2 (germline): SGHTA, FQGNSA. Trimming cost V 6 bases and J 1 base, with 9 bases left between them. CDR3 sequence: CASRRVENTGELFF. The CDR3 nucleotides read TGTGCCAGCAGGCGGGTGGAGAACACCGGGGAGCTGTTTTTT.

The chain carries TRBV6-1 and TRBJ2-7; weak D call: TRBD1 (6 bases). The V end was cut by 6 bases, the J end by 4 bases, with 19 bases between. Germline V gives CDR1 MNHNS, CDR2 SASEGT. The CDR3 is 15 amino acids. CDR3 nucleotide sequence: TGTGCCAGCAGCGAGAGGACAGCCCTCGGGTACGAGCAGTACTTC. This codes for CASSERTALGYEQYF.

This chain links TRBV6-5 with TRBJ2-2, with 8 nucleotides matching TRBD2. The germline V gene encodes CDR1 MNHEY and CDR2 SVGAGI. Losses at the gene ends were 10 bases for V and 5 bases for J; bases not matched to a gene: 12. This CDR3 has 15 residues. The CDR3 DNA follows: TGTGCCACCAATACCGGGACTAGAGAAACCGGGGAGCTGTTTTTT. Its translation is CATNTGTRETGELFF.

The V gene is TRBV6-5, the J gene TRBJ2-1; 13 nucleotides match TRBD2. The CDR3 is 13 residues long. Germline V gene data show CDR1 as MNHEY and CDR2 as SVGAGI. V lost 10 bases, J lost 8 bases, and 5 bases stayed unmatched. The CDR3 reads CATQGLAGDEQFF. The CDR3 DNA reads TGTGCCACCCAAGGACTAGCGGGAGATGAGCAGTTCTTC.

The chain carries TRBV18 and TRBJ1-1; D gene uncertain. The germline gives CDR1 KGHSH, CDR2 LQKENI. V shed 5 bases and J shed 3 bases, with 16 bases lying between them. There are 15 residues in the CDR3. The CDR3 bases are TGTGCCAGCTCAAGACTGGAAGTGGGAGACACTGAAGCTTTCTTT. This encodes CASSRLEVGDTEAFF.

The rearrangement joins TRBV19 to TRBJ2-1, with TRBD2 identical over 7 bases. The CDR3 totals 16 residues. CDR1 is LNHDA, CDR2 SQIVND, per germline (reference sequence). The V gene end was trimmed by 4 bases and the J gene end by 5 bases; junction bases not matched to a gene: 11. CDR3 residues: CASSTPLGGRDNEQFF. The CDR3, as DNA: TGTGCCAGTAGTACCCCTTTGGGGGGGAGGGACAATGAGCAGTTCTTC.